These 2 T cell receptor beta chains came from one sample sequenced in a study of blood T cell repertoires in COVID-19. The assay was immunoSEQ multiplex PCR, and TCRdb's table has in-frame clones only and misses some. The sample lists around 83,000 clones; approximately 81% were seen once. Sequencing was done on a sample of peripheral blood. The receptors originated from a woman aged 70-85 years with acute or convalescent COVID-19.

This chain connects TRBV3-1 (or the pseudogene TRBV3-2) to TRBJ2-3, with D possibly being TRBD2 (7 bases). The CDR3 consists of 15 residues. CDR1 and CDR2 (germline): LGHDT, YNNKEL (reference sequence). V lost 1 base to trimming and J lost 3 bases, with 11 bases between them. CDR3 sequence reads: CASSQGGGRTDTQYF. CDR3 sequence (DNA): TGTGCCAGCAGCCAAGGCGGGGGCCGGACAGATACGCAGTATTTT.

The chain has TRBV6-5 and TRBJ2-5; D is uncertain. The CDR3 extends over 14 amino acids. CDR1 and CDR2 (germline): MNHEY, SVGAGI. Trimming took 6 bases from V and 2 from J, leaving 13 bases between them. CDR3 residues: CASSAPTHQETQYF. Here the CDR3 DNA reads TGTGCCAGCAGCGCACCTACTCATCAAGAGACCCAGTACTTC.